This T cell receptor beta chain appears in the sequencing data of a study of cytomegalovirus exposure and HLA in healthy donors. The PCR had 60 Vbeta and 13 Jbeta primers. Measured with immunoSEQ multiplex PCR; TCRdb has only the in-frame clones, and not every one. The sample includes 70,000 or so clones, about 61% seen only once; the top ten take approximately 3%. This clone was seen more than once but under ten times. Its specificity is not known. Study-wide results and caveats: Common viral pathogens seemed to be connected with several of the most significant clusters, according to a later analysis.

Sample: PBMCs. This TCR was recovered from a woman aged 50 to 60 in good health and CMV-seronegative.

DNA of the CDR3: TGTGCCAGCAGCTTGGGACAGGGAGTTAACGAGCAGTACTTC. Protein: CASSLGQGVNEQYF. The V gene is TRBV5-6, the J gene TRBJ2-7; TRBD1 matches 7 bases. CDR1 SGHDT and CDR2 YYEEEE come from the germline V gene. The junction had 5 bases not matched to a gene; V was cut back by 0 bases and J by 5 bases. CDR3 length: 14 residues.